This is a list of T cell receptor beta chains from one sample in a study of blood T cell repertoires in COVID-19. Profiling relied on immunoSEQ multiplex PCR, and the TCRdb table lists in-frame clones only, not all of them. The data contain more than 300,000 clones, 87% of them singletons. Material: PBMCs or T cells enriched from blood (not recorded which). The receptors were gathered from a woman aged 25 to 45 who had recovered from COVID-19. Both conserved end residues are part of each CDR3. Each record gives: D gene, J gene, clone size, V gene, CDR3 length, CDR3 DNA, CDR3 protein. A D gene is named only where the DNA matches it firmly. Clone size is not always given. Where it is, it says once, few, many or a class for expanded clones.

>TRBD1|TRBJ1-5|few|TRBV6-5|16
TGTGCCAGCAGTTACCGCGGGGACAGGGAAAATCAGCCCCAGCATTTT
CASSYRGDRENQPQHF
>NA|TRBJ2-3|NA|TRBV10-3|14
TGTGCCATCAGTGGGGGCAGGGTTCCAGATACGCAGTATTTT
CAISGGRVPDTQYF
>NA|TRBJ1-6|once|TRBV14|17
TGTGCCAGCAGCCAAACAGGCGGCAGCTCCTATAATTCACCCCTCCACTTT
CASSQTGGSSYNSPLHF
>NA|TRBJ1-5|few|TRBV7-2|15
TGTGCCAGCAGCTTCGGGGAATTCGGGAATCAGCCCCAGCATTTT
CASSFGEFGNQPQHF
>NA|TRBJ1-1|NA|TRBV7-9|18
TGTGCCAGCAGCCCCCCTCTCGGCACGGGACTGTTGAACACTGAAGCTTTCTTT
CASSPPLGTGLLNTEAFF
>TRBD1|TRBJ1-5|NA|TRBV5-5|16
TGTGCCAGCAGCCAGGGACAGGGGGCCGGCAATCAGCCCCAGCATTTT
CASSQGQGAGNQPQHF
>NA|TRBJ2-5|once|TRBV7-2|15
TGTGCCAGCAGCTTGGGGGGGGCAGCACAAGAGACCCAGTACTTC
CASSLGGAAQETQYF
>NA|TRBJ1-5|NA|TRBV2|14
TGTGCCACAAGACAGTCCTTTAGCAATCAGCCCCAGCATTTT
CATRQSFSNQPQHF
>NA|TRBJ1-4|NA|TRBV5-6|13
TGTGCCAGCAGCTGGGCGGCGGGGGAAAAACTGTTTTTT
CASSWAAGEKLFF
>NA|TRBJ1-1|NA|TRBV5-1|14
TGCGCCAGCAGCTTGGAGGATTCGGCGGGACAAGCTTTCTTT
CASSLEDSAGQAFF
>TRBD2|TRBJ2-7|NA|TRBV5-4|11
TGTGCCAGCAGCTTGAACGGACTAGTGACCTTC
CASSLNGLVTF
>NA|TRBJ1-3|NA|TRBV3-1/TRBV3-2|14
TGTGCCAGCAGCCTCGGAGGGCCAGGAAACACCATATATTTT
CASSLGGPGNTIYF
>TRBD1|TRBJ1-1|NA|TRBV2|13
TGTGCCAGATCGACAGGGGTGGGCACTGAAGCTTTCTTT
CARSTGVGTEAFF
>NA|TRBJ2-7|NA|TRBV30|15
TGTGCCTGGAGTGCTGGTCCCGGGGGGCGCAGCGAGCAGTACTTC
CAWSAGPGGRSEQYF
>NA|TRBJ1-2|once|TRBV29-1|11
TGCAGCGTTGAAGGAGACTCGGGCTACACCTTC
CSVEGDSGYTF
>TRBD1|TRBJ1-1|NA|TRBV9|18
TGTGCCAGCAGCGTCCTTTCAAAACCCGGACAGGGTGCCACTGAAGCTTTCTTT
CASSVLSKPGQGATEAFF
>NA|TRBJ1-3|NA|TRBV7-9|15
TGTGCCAGCAGTTCCAACGGGACACCTGGAAACACCATATATTTT
CASSSNGTPGNTIYF
>NA|TRBJ1-2|NA|TRBV29-1|15
TGCAGCGTCGACCCGGCACTACCCCGCCCCGAAGGCTACACCTTC
CSVDPALPRPEGYTF
>NA|TRBJ2-2|NA|TRBV6-5|15
TGTGCCAGCAGTTACGACTACCCGAACACCGGGGAGCTGTTTTTT
CASSYDYPNTGELFF
>TRBD1|TRBJ1-2|NA|TRBV10-3|15
TGTGCCATCAGTGAGTCCGGGGACAGTGGTGGTGGCTACACCTTC
CAISESGDSGGGYTF
>NA|TRBJ1-5|NA|TRBV6-2/TRBV6-3|13
TGTGCCAGCAGTTTGACAGGCAATCAGCCCCAGCATTTT
CASSLTGNQPQHF
>NA|TRBJ2-7|NA|TRBV12-3/TRBV12-4|13
TGTGCCAGCAGTCAAGACAGCCAGTACGAGCAGTACTTC
CASSQDSQYEQYF
>NA|TRBJ1-2|NA|TRBV3-1/TRBV3-2|12
TGTGCCAGCAGCCAAGGATGGAGGGGCTACACCTTC
CASSQGWRGYTF
>NA|TRBJ1-5|NA|TRBV6-5|15
TGTGCCACTTCGAACAGGGTCTCTAGCAATCAGCCCCAGCATTTT
CATSNRVSSNQPQHF
>TRBD1|TRBJ2-7|NA|TRBV5-1|12
TGCGCCAGCAGCGTGGACAGGACCGAGCAGTACTTC
CASSVDRTEQYF
>TRBD1|TRBJ1-2|once|TRBV6-5|14
TGTGCCAGCAGTCACGACAGGGTACGATCTGGCTACACCTTC
CASSHDRVRSGYTF
>NA|TRBJ2-3|NA|TRBV7-5|16
TGTGCCAGAAGCCCAGCGGGACAGGGAGGGACAGATACGCAGTATTTT
CARSPAGQGGTDTQYF
>NA|TRBJ1-1|NA|TRBV7-8|14
TGTGCCAGCAGCTTAGCGATCGGGGGAGCTGAAGCTTTCTTT
CASSLAIGGAEAFF
>NA|TRBJ2-6|NA|TRBV25-1|15
TGTGCCAGCAGCCTAGACAGGCCAGGGGCCAACGTCCTGACTTTC
CASSLDRPGANVLTF
>NA|TRBJ2-3|NA|TRBV6-5|13
TGTGCCAGCATCTCCCGGGGCACAGATACGCAGTATTTT
CASISRGTDTQYF
>NA|TRBJ2-2|NA|TRBV5-1|16
TGCGCCAGCAGTAATCAGGGGCCCCAGAGCACCGGGGAGCTGTTTTTT
CASSNQGPQSTGELFF
>TRBD2|TRBJ2-1|NA|TRBV5-1|15
TGCGCCAGCAGCCGACTAGCGGGGGCCCCCAATGAGCAGTTCTTC
CASSRLAGAPNEQFF
>TRBD1|TRBJ1-2|NA|TRBV25-1|15
TGTGCCAGCAGTGAAGTGGGGACAGGGATCTATGGCTACACCTTC
CASSEVGTGIYGYTF
>NA|TRBJ1-5|NA|TRBV9|16
TGTGCCAGCAGCTCGGGGGAGGGAGGGATCAATCAGCCCCAGCATTTT
CASSSGEGGINQPQHF
>NA|TRBJ2-7|NA|TRBV7-2|14
TGTGCCAGCAGCGGGGCTTTTGGCCCCTACGAGCAGTACTTC
CASSGAFGPYEQYF
>TRBD1|TRBJ2-7|NA|TRBV6-5|14
TGTGCCAGCAGCCCCGGACAGGGGGCGTACGAGCAGTACTTC
CASSPGQGAYEQYF
>TRBD2|TRBJ2-5|NA|TRBV7-7|15
TGTGCTAGCGGGGGGGACAGGTTAAACCAAGAGACCCAGTACTTC
CASGGDRLNQETQYF
>NA|TRBJ1-5|NA|TRBV12-3/TRBV12-4|12
TGTGCCAGCGACAGTAGCAATCAGCCCCAGCATTTT
CASDSSNQPQHF
>NA|TRBJ2-2|NA|TRBV27|14
TGTGCCAGCAGTTCGACAACGAACACCGGGGAGCTGTTTTTT
CASSSTTNTGELFF
>TRBD2|TRBJ2-5|NA|TRBV12-5|16
TGTGCTAGTGGTACCCGGACTAGCGGGGGGGCGGAGACCCAGTACTTC
CASGTRTSGGAETQYF
>TRBD1|TRBJ1-2|once|TRBV6-1|14
TGTGCCAGCAGTGAGTCCGGGACAGCGAATGGCTACACCTTC
CASSESGTANGYTF
>NA|TRBJ1-5|NA|TRBV21-1|18
TGTGCCAGCAGCAAATTCTACCCGCCTCACAGGACCAATCAGCCCCAGCATTTT
CASSKFYPPHRTNQPQHF
>NA|TRBJ1-2|once|TRBV13|14
TGTGCCAGCAGCCCCCCGGGGGGGGCCTATGGCTACACCTTC
CASSPPGGAYGYTF
>NA|TRBJ2-7|NA|TRBV5-6|15
TGTGCCAGCAGCTTCGGGACACTGAGCTCCTACGAGCAGTACTTC
CASSFGTLSSYEQYF
>TRBD1|TRBJ1-2|once|TRBV7-2|15
TGTGCCAGCAGCACCTGGGACAGAGCTAACTATGGCTACACCTTC
CASSTWDRANYGYTF
>NA|TRBJ1-1|NA|TRBV9|14
TGTGCCAGCAGCGAAAGTGGGGACATTGGTGAAGCTTTCTTT
CASSESGDIGEAFF
>TRBD1|TRBJ1-2|NA|TRBV15|13
TGTGCCACCAGCAAGACAGGGGCCTATGGCTACACCTTC
CATSKTGAYGYTF
>TRBD1|TRBJ2-7|once|TRBV4-1|15
TGCGCCAGCAGCCAGGGACAGGGATACTCCTACGAGCAGTACTTC
CASSQGQGYSYEQYF
>NA|TRBJ1-1|NA|TRBV19|14
TGTGCCAGTAGTATTGGGGCCTCGGACACTGAAGCTTTCTTT
CASSIGASDTEAFF
>TRBD1|TRBJ1-4|few|TRBV19|14
TGTGCCAGTAGATTAGACAGGGTTAGTGAAAAACTGTTTTTT
CASRLDRVSEKLFF
>TRBD1|TRBJ2-1|NA|TRBV15|16
TGTGCCACCAGCAGGGAAGACAGGGGATCCTACAATGAGCAGTTCTTC
CATSREDRGSYNEQFF
>TRBD2|TRBJ2-1|NA|TRBV19|19
TGTGCCAGTAGTACGAGGACTAGCGGGGGGGCCGGGTCCTACAATGAGCAGTTCTTC
CASSTRTSGGAGSYNEQFF
>TRBD1|TRBJ2-5|NA|TRBV6-5|15
TGTGCCAGCAGTTACTTTGGGACAGGGCGAGAGACCCAGTACTTC
CASSYFGTGRETQYF
>NA|TRBJ1-6|NA|TRBV19|16
TGTGCCAGTAAAACGGGTGGGGCCTTCGATAATTCACCCCTCCACTTT
CASKTGGAFDNSPLHF